Included here is one T cell receptor beta chain sequence, with context. This sample is part of a study of blood T cell repertoires in COVID-19. Only in-frame clones appear in the TCRdb table, and some are missing; sequencing was by immunoSEQ multiplex PCR. The sample has more than 300,000 clones, around 89% seen once; the top ten hold around 1.6%. CDR1 and CDR2 from the germline V gene are MNHEY and SVGAGI. The CDR3 length is 13 residues. Trimming removed 8 bases from V and 7 bases from J, with 15 bases in between. Sequencing used peripheral blood. This receptor was identified in a woman in her twenties or thirties with COVID-19, enrolled during active disease. V and J are TRBV6-5 and TRBJ1-5, with D possibly TRBD1 on 5 matching bases. CDR3 sequence: CASARAPEQPQHF. The CDR3 nucleotides read TGTGCCAGCGCCAGGGCTCCGGAACAGCCCCAGCATTTT.